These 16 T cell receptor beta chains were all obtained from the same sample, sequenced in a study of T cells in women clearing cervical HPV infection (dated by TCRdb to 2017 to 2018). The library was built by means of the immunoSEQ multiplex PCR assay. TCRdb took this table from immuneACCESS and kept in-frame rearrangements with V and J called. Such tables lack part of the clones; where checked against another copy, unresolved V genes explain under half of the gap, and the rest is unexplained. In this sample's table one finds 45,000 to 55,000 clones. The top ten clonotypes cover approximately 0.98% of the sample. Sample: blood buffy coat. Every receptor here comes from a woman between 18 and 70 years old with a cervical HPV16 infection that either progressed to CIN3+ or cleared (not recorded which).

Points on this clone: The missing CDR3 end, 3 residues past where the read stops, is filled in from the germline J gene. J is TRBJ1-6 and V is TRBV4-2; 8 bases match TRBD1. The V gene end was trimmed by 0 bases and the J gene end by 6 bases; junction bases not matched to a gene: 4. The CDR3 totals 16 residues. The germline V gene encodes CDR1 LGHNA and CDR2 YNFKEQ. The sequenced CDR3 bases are TGTGCCAGCAGCCAAGAGCCAGGGGGCTTTAATTCACCC. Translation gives CASSQEPGGFNSP. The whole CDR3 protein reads CASSQEPGGFNSPLHF.

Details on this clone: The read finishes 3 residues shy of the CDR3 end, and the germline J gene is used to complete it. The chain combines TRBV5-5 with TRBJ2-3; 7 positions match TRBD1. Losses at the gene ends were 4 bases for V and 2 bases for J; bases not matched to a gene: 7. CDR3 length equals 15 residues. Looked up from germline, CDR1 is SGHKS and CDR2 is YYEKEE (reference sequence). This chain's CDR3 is CASSPGQPLTDTQYF. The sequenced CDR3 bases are TGTGCCAGCAGCCCGGGACAGCCCCTCACAGATACG.

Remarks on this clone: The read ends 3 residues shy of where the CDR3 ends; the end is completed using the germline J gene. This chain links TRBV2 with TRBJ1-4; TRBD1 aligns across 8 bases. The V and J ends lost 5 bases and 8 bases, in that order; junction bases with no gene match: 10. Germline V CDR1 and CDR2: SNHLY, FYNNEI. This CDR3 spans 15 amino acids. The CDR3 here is CASSPDRGGAEKLFF. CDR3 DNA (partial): TGTGCCAGCAGTCCTGACAGGGGAGGAGCAGAAAAA.

CDR3 bases read: TGTGCCAGCAGCTTAGACGGCAGACTTTATGGC. Translated: CASSLDGRLYG. The full CDR3 protein reads CASSLDGRLYGYTF. The chain employs TRBV7-2 and TRBJ1-2; no clear D gene. The read halts 3 residues ahead of the CDR3 end, with the missing end drawn from the germline J gene. V lost 1 base, J lost 5 bases, and 11 bases lay in between. CDR3 length equals 14 residues. Looked up from germline, CDR1 is SGHTA and CDR2 is FQGNSA. Complete variable domain (other parts from reference TRBV7-2 and TRBJ1-2): GAGVSQSPSNKVTEKGKDVELRCDPISGHTALYWYRQSLGQGLEFLIYFQGNSAPDKSGLPSDRFSAERTGGSVSTLTIQRTQQEDSAVYLCASSLDGRLYGYTFGSGTRLTVV.

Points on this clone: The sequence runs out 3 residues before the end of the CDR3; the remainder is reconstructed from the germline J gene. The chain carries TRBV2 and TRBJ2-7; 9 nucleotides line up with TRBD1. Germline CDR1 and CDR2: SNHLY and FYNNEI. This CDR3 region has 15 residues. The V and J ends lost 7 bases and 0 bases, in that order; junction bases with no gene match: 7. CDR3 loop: CASKQGAPNSYEQYF. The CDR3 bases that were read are TGTGCCAGCAAACAGGGGGCCCCGAACTCCTACGAG.

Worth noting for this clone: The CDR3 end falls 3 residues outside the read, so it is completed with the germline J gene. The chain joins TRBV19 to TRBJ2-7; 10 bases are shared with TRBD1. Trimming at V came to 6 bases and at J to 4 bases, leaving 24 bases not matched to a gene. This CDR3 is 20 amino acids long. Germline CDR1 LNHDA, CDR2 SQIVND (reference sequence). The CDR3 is CASSSIRGDRGHGGLYEQYF. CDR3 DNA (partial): TGTGCCAGTAGCTCCATCCGGGGGGACAGGGGTCACGGCGGGCTTTACGAG. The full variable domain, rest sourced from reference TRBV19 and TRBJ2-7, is DGGITQSPKYLFRKEGQNVTLSCEQNLNHDAMYWYRQDPGQGLRLIYYSQIVNDFQKGDIAEGYSVSREKKESFPLTVTSAQKNPTAFYLCASSSIRGDRGHGGLYEQYFGPGTRLTVT.

Here the CDR3 reads CASRPSGGQDTQYF. The CDR3 DNA, read in part, is TGTGCCAGCAGGCCTAGCGGGGGGCAGGATACG. The V and J genes are TRBV7-3 and TRBJ2-3, with TRBD2 matching over 11 bases. The DNA ends 3 residues before the CDR3 does, and the rest of the CDR3 is filled in from the germline J gene. V gave up 6 bases and J gave up 6 bases; unmatched junction bases: 5. Per the germline V gene, CDR1 is SGHTA and CDR2 is FQGTGA. This CDR3 region has 14 residues.

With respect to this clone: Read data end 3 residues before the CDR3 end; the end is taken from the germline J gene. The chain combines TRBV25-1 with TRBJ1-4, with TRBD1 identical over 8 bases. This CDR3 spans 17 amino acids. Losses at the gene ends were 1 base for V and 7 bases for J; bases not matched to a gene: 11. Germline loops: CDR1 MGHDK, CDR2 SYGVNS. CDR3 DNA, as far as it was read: TGTGCCAGCAGTGAATCGTCAAGACAGGGGCGCGGTGAAAAA. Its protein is CASSESSRQGRGEK. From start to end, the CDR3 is CASSESSRQGRGEKLFF.

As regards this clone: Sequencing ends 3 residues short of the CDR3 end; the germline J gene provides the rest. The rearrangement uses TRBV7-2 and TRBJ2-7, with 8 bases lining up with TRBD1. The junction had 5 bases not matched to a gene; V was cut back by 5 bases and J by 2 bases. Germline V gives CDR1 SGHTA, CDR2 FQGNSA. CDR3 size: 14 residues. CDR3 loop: CASSRGQGTYEQYF. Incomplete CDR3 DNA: TGTGCCAGCAGCCGAGGACAGGGCACCTACGAG.

The chain's CDR3 is CASSWGTVNEKLFF. The CDR3 bases that were read are TGTGCCAGCAGCTGGGGGACAGTTAATGAAAAA. V is TRBV7-9 and J is TRBJ1-4, with 7 bases fitting TRBD1. The sequence runs out 3 residues before the end of the CDR3; the remainder is reconstructed from the germline J gene. Germline CDR1 is SEHNR and CDR2 is FQNEAQ (reference sequence). Unmatched junction bases numbered 3, after V lost 4 bases and J lost 4 bases. This CDR3 has 14 amino acids.

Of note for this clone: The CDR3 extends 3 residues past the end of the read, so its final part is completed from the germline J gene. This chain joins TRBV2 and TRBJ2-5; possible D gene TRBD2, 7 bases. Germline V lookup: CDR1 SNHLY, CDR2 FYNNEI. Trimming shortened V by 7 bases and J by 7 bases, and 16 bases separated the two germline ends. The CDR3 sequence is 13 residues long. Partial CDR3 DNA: TGTGCCAGCATTGGGGGGGGCTTCGGGACC. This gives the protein CASIGGGFGT. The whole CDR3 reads CASIGGGFGTQYF.

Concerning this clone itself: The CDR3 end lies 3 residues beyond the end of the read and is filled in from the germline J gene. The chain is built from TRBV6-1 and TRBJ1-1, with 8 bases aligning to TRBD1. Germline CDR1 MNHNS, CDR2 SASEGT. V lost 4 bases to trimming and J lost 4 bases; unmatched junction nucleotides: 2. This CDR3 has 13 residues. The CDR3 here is CASSAGQGTEAFF. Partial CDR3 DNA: TGTGCCAGCAGTGCTGGACAGGGCACTGAA.

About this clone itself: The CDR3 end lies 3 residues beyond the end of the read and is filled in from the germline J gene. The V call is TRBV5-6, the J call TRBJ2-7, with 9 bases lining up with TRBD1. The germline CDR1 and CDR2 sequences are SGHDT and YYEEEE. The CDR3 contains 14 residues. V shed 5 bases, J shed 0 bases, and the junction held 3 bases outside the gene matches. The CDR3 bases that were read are TGTGCCAGCAGTGGGACAGGGAGCTCCTACGAG. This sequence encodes CASSGTGSSYE. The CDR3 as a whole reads CASSGTGSSYEQYF.

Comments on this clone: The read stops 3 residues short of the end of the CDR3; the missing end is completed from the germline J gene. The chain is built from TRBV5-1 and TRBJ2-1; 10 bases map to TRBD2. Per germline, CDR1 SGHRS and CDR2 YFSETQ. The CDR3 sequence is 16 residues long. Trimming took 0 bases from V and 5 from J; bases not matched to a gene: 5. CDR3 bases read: TGCGCCAGCAGCTTGGGTAGCGGGGGGCCCGACAATGAG. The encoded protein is CASSLGSGGPDNE. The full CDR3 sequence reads CASSLGSGGPDNEQFF.

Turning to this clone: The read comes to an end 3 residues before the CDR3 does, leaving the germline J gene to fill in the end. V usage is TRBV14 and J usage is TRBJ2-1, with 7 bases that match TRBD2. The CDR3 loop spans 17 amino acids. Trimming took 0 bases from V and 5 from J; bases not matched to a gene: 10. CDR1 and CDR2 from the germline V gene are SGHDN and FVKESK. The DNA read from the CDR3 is TGTGCCAGCAGCCAAGAAGAGGCGGGGGTAGTTGACAATGAG. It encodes CASSQEEAGVVDNE. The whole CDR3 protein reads CASSQEEAGVVDNEQFF. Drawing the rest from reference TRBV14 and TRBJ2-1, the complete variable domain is EAGVTQFPSHSVIEKGQTVTLRCDPISGHDNLYWYRRVMGKEIKFLLHFVKESKQDESGMPNNRFLAERTGGTYSTLKVQPAELEDSGVYFCASSQEEAGVVDNEQFFGPGTRLTVL.

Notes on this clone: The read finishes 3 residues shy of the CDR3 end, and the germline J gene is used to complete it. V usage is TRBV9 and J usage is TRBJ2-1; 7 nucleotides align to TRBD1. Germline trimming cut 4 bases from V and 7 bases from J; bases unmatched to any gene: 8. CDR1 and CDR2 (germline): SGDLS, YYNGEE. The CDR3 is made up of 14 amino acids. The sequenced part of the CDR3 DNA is TGTGCCAGCAGCCCGGACAGGACTCGGAATGAG. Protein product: CASSPDRTRNE. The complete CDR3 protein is CASSPDRTRNEQFF.